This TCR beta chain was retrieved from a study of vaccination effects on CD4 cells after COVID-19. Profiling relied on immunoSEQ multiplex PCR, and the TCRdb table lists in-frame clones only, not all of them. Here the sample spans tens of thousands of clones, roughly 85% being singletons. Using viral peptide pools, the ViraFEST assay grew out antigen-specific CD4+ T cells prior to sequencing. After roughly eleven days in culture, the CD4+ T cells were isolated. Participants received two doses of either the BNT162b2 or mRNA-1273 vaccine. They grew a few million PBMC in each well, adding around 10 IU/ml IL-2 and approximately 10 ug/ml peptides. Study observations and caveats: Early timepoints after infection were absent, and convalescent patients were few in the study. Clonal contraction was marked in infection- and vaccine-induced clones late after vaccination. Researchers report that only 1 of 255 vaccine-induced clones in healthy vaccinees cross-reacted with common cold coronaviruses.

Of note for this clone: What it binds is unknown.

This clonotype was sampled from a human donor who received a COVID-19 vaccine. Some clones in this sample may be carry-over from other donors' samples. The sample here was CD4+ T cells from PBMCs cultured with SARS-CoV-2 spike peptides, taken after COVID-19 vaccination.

This CDR3 reads CASSLMGQGESPLHF. CDR3 nucleotide sequence: TGTGCCAGCAGTTTAATGGGACAGGGTGAATCACCCCTCCACTTT. This chain joins TRBV27 and TRBJ1-6; 9 bases are a match to TRBD1. The J segment lost 10 bases and the V segment lost 2 bases, leaving 6 bases of the junction unmatched. The length of the CDR3 is 15 residues. Per germline, CDR1 MNHEY and CDR2 SMNVEV (reference sequence).